This T cell receptor (beta chain) was recovered during a study of blood T cell repertoires in COVID-19. CDR3 length: 17 amino acids. Germline CDR1 reads SGHVS; CDR2 reads FNYEAQ. V shed 5 bases, J shed 0 bases, and the junction held 12 bases outside the gene matches. Generated by immunoSEQ multiplex PCR, the TCRdb table keeps only in-frame clones and is missing some. The sample carries roughly 140,000 clones, 85% recorded once. This clonotype was obtained from a woman aged 40 to 55 with active or convalescent COVID-19. The chain combines TRBV7-6 with TRBJ1-1; 7 bases line up with TRBD1. The material sequenced was peripheral blood. The CDR3 loop reads CASSAQSPGTVNTEAFF. CDR3 sequence (DNA): TGTGCCAGCAGCGCGCAGAGCCCCGGGACAGTGAACACTGAAGCTTTCTTT.